The rows below give T cell receptor beta chains drawn from one sample of a study of technical replicates of blood from a few donors. Sequencing was performed with immunoSEQ multiplex PCR; in TCRdb, only in-frame clones are kept and a portion is missing. The repertoire holds around 80,000 clones, with 93% as singletons. The sequencing sample was made of T cells isolated from PBMCs. The origin of the receptors is a human donor in good health. The CDR3 runs from the conserved cysteine through the conserved F or W. A D gene is named only where the DNA matches it firmly. Expanded clones get a size class; other rows say once, few or many, or leave the size out.

D gene	V gene	clone size	J gene	CDR3 DNA	CDR3 protein
NA	TRBV5-8	NA	TRBJ1-5	TGTGCCAGCAGCACCAGGAAGTTCGGCAATCAGCCCCAGCATTTT	CASSTRKFGNQPQHF
TRBD1	TRBV4-1	NA	TRBJ1-5	TGCGCCAGCACCGACAGGGACGAGGATCAGCCCCAGCATTTT	CASTDRDEDQPQHF
TRBD2	TRBV7-3	once	TRBJ2-3	TGTGCCAGCAGCTTAACGGGGCTAGCGGGGACCTCAGATACGCAGTATTTT	CASSLTGLAGTSDTQYF
TRBD2	TRBV28	NA	TRBJ2-7	TGTGCCAGCAGTTTATATTCGACTAGCGGGAGATGGCCACAGTACTTC	CASSLYSTSGRWPQYF
NA	TRBV5-1	NA	TRBJ1-1	TGCGCCAGCAGCTTGGCGGCTCTAGGGAACACTGAAGCTTTCTTT	CASSLAALGNTEAFF
NA	TRBV28	NA	TRBJ1-2	TGTGCCAGCAGTACGACTAATAACTATGGCTACACCTTC	CASSTTNNYGYTF
TRBD1	TRBV27	NA	TRBJ1-1	TGTGCCAGCAGTTTTTTCGGGACAGGGATAACGGGGGGAGCTTTCTTT	CASSFFGTGITGGAFF
NA	TRBV7-8	NA	TRBJ1-2	TGTGCCAGCAGCACTCAGACAAGCTACTATGGCTACACCTTC	CASSTQTSYYGYTF
NA	TRBV7-9	NA	TRBJ2-3	TGTGCCAGCAGCCCCCTTAGCGGCGATACGCAGTATTTT	CASSPLSGDTQYF
NA	TRBV5-6	NA	TRBJ2-4	TGTGCCAGCAGCTTGGGTACAGGGACGGTAAGCATTCAGTACTTC	CASSLGTGTVSIQYF
TRBD1	TRBV5-1	NA	TRBJ2-2	TGCGCCAGCGGCAGACAGGGGGTGGTCACCGGGGAGCTGTTTTTT	CASGRQGVVTGELFF
NA	TRBV27	once	TRBJ2-1	TGTGCCAGCAGTTCAGGAGGGAATGAGCAGTTCTTC	CASSSGGNEQFF
NA	TRBV10-1	few	TRBJ1-6	TGCGCCAGCAGTGAGGCTACCTTATTGGATTCACCCCTCCACTTT	CASSEATLLDSPLHF
NA	TRBV6-1	NA	TRBJ1-1	TGTGCTGTGGGGCCCTCTGGTCTACTGAACACTGAAGCTTTCTTT	CAVGPSGLLNTEAFF
TRBD1	TRBV5-1	NA	TRBJ2-3	TGCGCCAGCGGGTTTTCGGGACAGGGGCTGTCAGATACGCAGTATTTT	CASGFSGQGLSDTQYF
NA	TRBV6-6	NA	TRBJ2-2	TGTGCCAGCCGCGGGACCGGCCCAAACACCGGGGAGCTGTTTTTT	CASRGTGPNTGELFF
TRBD2	TRBV6-5	NA	TRBJ2-2	TGTGCCAGCAGTTACGAGCGGGACGACTACACCGGGGAGCTGTTTTTT	CASSYERDDYTGELFF
TRBD1	TRBV19	NA	TRBJ2-7	TGTGCCAGTAGTACGCTCGGAGGGCAGGGGGCTTACGAGCAGTACTTC	CASSTLGGQGAYEQYF
TRBD1	TRBV19	NA	TRBJ1-5	TGTGCCAGTAGTTCGGGACAGGAGAATCAGCCCCAGCATTTT	CASSSGQENQPQHF
TRBD1	TRBV7-8	NA	TRBJ2-1	TGTGCCAGCAGCCCATTTCCGGGACAGGGGCTGAATGAGCAGTTCTTC	CASSPFPGQGLNEQFF
TRBD2	TRBV5-6	NA	TRBJ2-7	TGTGCCAGCAGCTTGGCCGGGAGGGGCCCTACCTACGAGCAGTACTTC	CASSLAGRGPTYEQYF
TRBD1	TRBV15	NA	TRBJ1-2	TGTGCCACCAGCAGAGGAGGGGGCGGGTACTATGGCTACACCTTC	CATSRGGGGYYGYTF
NA	TRBV19	few	TRBJ2-1	TGTGCCAGTACAACCCATTCCCTACTAGCAGGATACAATGAGCAGTTCTTC	CASTTHSLLAGYNEQFF
TRBD2	TRBV7-9	NA	TRBJ2-7	TGTGCCAGCAGCCATGGACTAGCGGGAGTATTGGTCCACGAGCAGTACTTC	CASSHGLAGVLVHEQYF
TRBD1	TRBV7-7	NA	TRBJ2-7	TGTGCTAGCAGCTACAGGGACAGTTCCTACGAGCAGTACTTC	CASSYRDSSYEQYF
NA	TRBV5-1	few	TRBJ1-1	TGCGCCAGCAGCTTGGATGGTCCGGGTAACACTGAAGCTTTCTTT	CASSLDGPGNTEAFF
TRBD1	TRBV5-8	NA	TRBJ2-5	TGTGCCAGCAGCCCCCGGACAGGGGCAATGGAGACCCAGTACTTC	CASSPRTGAMETQYF
NA	TRBV4-1	NA	TRBJ2-2	TGCGCCAGCAGCCAAAATACTAGGACGGGCCCCGGGGAGCTGTTTTTT	CASSQNTRTGPGELFF
NA	TRBV18	NA	TRBJ2-6	TGTGCCAGCTCACCCCCCACGGCTGGGGCCAACGTCCTGACTTTC	CASSPPTAGANVLTF
NA	TRBV5-6	NA	TRBJ1-1	TGTGCCAGCAGCTTGGCGGGGGAAACCCTAAACACTGAAGCTTTCTTT	CASSLAGETLNTEAFF
TRBD2	TRBV19	NA	TRBJ2-5	TGTGCCAGTAGCCCCCAATATACGGGAGGGCCGACCCAGTACTTC	CASSPQYTGGPTQYF
TRBD1	TRBV5-1	NA	TRBJ1-1	TGCGCCAGCAGCTTGAGGGCAGGGGGGAACACTGAAGCTTTCTTT	CASSLRAGGNTEAFF
TRBD1	TRBV29-1	NA	TRBJ2-7	TGCAGCGGAAGACAGGGCTACGAGCAGTACTTC	CSGRQGYEQYF
TRBD2	TRBV27	NA	TRBJ2-7	TGTGCCAGCAGTCCGGGACTAGCGGGAACACTCTACGAGCAGTACTTC	CASSPGLAGTLYEQYF
NA	TRBV6-1	NA	TRBJ1-4	TGTGCCAGCAGTGCCGCAGGGAAAGAAAAACTGTTTTTT	CASSAAGKEKLFF
NA	TRBV6-5	once	TRBJ2-3	TGTGCCAGCAGTTCTTGGACAGCAGATACGCAGTATTTT	CASSSWTADTQYF
NA	TRBV11-2	NA	TRBJ1-4	TGTGCCAGCAGCTCCAGACAGAAAACAAATGAAAAACTGTTTTTT	CASSSRQKTNEKLFF
TRBD2	TRBV4-1	NA	TRBJ2-1	TGCGCCAGCAGCCAAGAGGCGGGAGGGGTCAATGAGCAGTTCTTC	CASSQEAGGVNEQFF
TRBD1	TRBV7-3	NA	TRBJ1-1	TGTGCCAGCAGCCTGACAGGGGGCCCGGGCACTGAAGCTTTCTTT	CASSLTGGPGTEAFF
NA	TRBV30	NA	TRBJ2-3	TGTGCCTGGATGTACAGGGAATCAGATACGCAGTATTTT	CAWMYRESDTQYF
NA	TRBV5-4	NA	TRBJ1-3	TGTGCCAGCAGACAACATAACTCTGGAAACACCATATATTTT	CASRQHNSGNTIYF
TRBD1	TRBV27	NA	TRBJ1-5	TGTGCCAGCAGTTTTCACCGGGACAGGGGGAATCAGCCCCAGCATTTT	CASSFHRDRGNQPQHF
NA	TRBV4-1	NA	TRBJ2-1	TGCGCCAGCAGCCAAGGCGCAGGAACCGTCTACAATGAGCAGTTCTTC	CASSQGAGTVYNEQFF
TRBD2	TRBV29-1	NA	TRBJ2-1	TGCAGCGGCGGGTGGCGGGAGAATGAGCAGTTCTTC	CSGGWRENEQFF
NA	TRBV7-9	once	TRBJ1-3	TGTGCCAGCAGCCTACTCGGGAGGTCTGGAAACACCATATATTTT	CASSLLGRSGNTIYF
TRBD2	TRBV2	few	TRBJ2-7	TGTGCCAGCAGCTCCACTAGCGGGAGAGGCTACGAGCAGTACTTC	CASSSTSGRGYEQYF
NA	TRBV6-1	NA	TRBJ2-5	TGTGCCAGCAGTGAAGAAGGGGGGGCCGCAGAGACCCAGTACTTC	CASSEEGGAAETQYF
NA	TRBV18	NA	TRBJ2-6	TGTGCCAGCTCACCCGTCCAGTCTGGGGCCAACGTCCTGACTTTC	CASSPVQSGANVLTF
NA	TRBV9	NA	TRBJ2-2	TGTGCCAGCAGCCTCGTTACAGGGACCGGGGAGCTGTTTTTT	CASSLVTGTGELFF
TRBD1	TRBV19	NA	TRBJ2-5	TGTGCCAGTAGTCCGGGGTGGACAGGGAGCGCTTTGGAGACCCAGTACTTC	CASSPGWTGSALETQYF
NA	TRBV28	once	TRBJ1-2	TGTGCCAGCAGTTCCCGCCGGGGGTCCTTAAGGGACTATGGCTACACCTTC	CASSSRRGSLRDYGYTF